This entry describes one TCR beta chain. This sample was included in a study of blood T cell repertoires in COVID-19. Donors in Cohort 3 who had recovered were those with two negative PCRs, healthcare professional clearance, or resolution of their symptoms. The protocol was immunoSEQ multiplex PCR, while the TCRdb copy is restricted to in-frame clones and leaves out a portion. The profile shows about 300,000 clones, 75% to 90% of them singletons. Losses at the gene ends were 0 bases for V and 7 bases for J; bases not matched to a gene: 4. Germline CDR1 and CDR2: SGHRS and YFSETQ. The CDR3 length is 14 residues.

The sequence was collected from a woman in her 40s who had recovered from COVID-19. The J gene is TRBJ2-1, the V gene TRBV5-1; TRBD1 matches 7 bases. Sequenced sample: PBMCs or T cells enriched from blood (not recorded which). CDR3 DNA sequence: TGCGCCAGCAGCTTGGCCGGGGACAGAAATGAGCAGTTCTTC. This gives the protein CASSLAGDRNEQFF.